The subject of this entry is one T cell receptor beta chain. Its antigen is unidentified. This entry belongs to a study of T cell responses to AZD1222 COVID-19 vaccine. Study results and limitations: Reports indicate that nearly half of spike-specific TCRs are directed at unmutated variant regions. The study found vaccine-associated CD4 TCRs spanning spike, dominant at 160-218 and 743-854.

TCRdb keeps only in-frame clones here, not all; method: immunoSEQ multiplex PCR. The table lists some 200,000 clones, more than 90% of them singletons. The sequences come from peripheral blood, collected 28 days after the second dose of the MenACWY control vaccine. The receptor was derived from an adult who received the MenACWY meningococcal vaccine as a control.

Here the CDR3 DNA reads TGTGCCAGCAGCTTGGGACAGGGTTCCGTACTTGGAAACACCATATATTTT. This codes for CASSLGQGSVLGNTIYF. This chain uses TRBV5-4 with TRBJ1-3, with TRBD1 matching 7 bases. Germline values: CDR1 SGHNT, CDR2 YYREEE (reference sequence). The CDR3 totals 17 residues. The V gene end was trimmed by 0 bases and the J gene end by 3 bases; junction bases not matched to a gene: 9.